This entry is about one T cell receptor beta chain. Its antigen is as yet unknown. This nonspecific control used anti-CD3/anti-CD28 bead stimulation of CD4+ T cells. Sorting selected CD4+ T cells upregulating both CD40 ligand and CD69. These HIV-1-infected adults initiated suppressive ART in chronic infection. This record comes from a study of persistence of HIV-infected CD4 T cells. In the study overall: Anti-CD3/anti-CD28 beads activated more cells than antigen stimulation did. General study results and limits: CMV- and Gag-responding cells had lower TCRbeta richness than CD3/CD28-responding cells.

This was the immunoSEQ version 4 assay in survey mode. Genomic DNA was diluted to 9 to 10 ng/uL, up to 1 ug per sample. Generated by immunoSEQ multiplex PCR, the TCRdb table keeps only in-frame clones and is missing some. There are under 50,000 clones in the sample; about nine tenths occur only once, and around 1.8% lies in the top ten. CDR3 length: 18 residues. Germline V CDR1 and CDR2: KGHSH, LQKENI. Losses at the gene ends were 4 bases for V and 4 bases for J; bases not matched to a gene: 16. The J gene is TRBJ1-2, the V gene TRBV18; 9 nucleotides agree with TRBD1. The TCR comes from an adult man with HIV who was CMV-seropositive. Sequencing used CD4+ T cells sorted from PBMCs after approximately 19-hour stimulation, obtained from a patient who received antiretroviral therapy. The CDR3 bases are TGTGCCAGCTCACTCCAGCGGGACAGGGAGTGGACTATCTATGGCTACACCTTC. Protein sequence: CASSLQRDREWTIYGYTF.